This T cell receptor (beta chain) was profiled in a study of shared clonotypes between healthy human individuals. Study-level results: Clonotype sharing among donors was expected to depend on sequencing depth. Represented diversity, genetic and exposure-history alike, was limited by few donors. Rarefaction curves obtained for sorted subsets showed sequencing incomplete despite large depth.

CD45RO-negative, CCR7-positively selected cells formed the naive CD8 fraction, excluding terminally differentiated effector memory CD45RA+ cells. The protocol was immunoSEQ multiplex PCR, while the TCRdb copy is restricted to in-frame clones and leaves out a portion. The table records about 2.2 million clones, approximately 94% of them present only once. Germline V gene data show CDR1 as SGHAT and CDR2 as FQNNGV. Trimming took off 5 bases at V and 3 bases at J, with 16 bases between the two ends. The CDR3 runs to 16 residues. In this sample, this clone turned up once. Its matching antigen is unknown. This chain links TRBV11-2 with TRBJ2-2; TRBD2 is a possible D gene (6 bases). This clonotype was sampled from a man between 18 and 29 years old in good health. Some clones in this sample may be carry-over from other donors' samples. What was sequenced was naive CD8+ T cells from PBMCs. The CDR3 DNA reads as TGTGCCAGCAGCGGGGGACTTTTCAGGGACACCGGGGAGCTGTTTTTT. Its protein is CASSGGLFRDTGELFF.